Below, 8 T cell receptor beta chains from the same sample are listed, as sequenced in a study of blood T cell repertoires in COVID-19. Data came from immunoSEQ multiplex PCR; TCRdb stores just in-frame clones and leaves some out. The sample gives 130,000 to 150,000 clones, roughly four fifths of which show up once; about 8% is in the top ten. The sequenced sample consisted of peripheral blood. The receptors derive from a human donor with acute or convalescent COVID-19. The donor label of this sample is uncertain.

The rearrangement joins TRBV2 to TRBJ1-4; TRBD1 might be the D (5 bases). V lost 7 bases and J 4 bases, leaving 13 bases between the germline ends. CDR1 is SNHLY, CDR2 FYNNEI, per germline. CDR3 length: 14 amino acids. The CDR3 sequence: CASTTLRGNEKLFF. DNA for the CDR3: TGTGCCAGCACCACTCTTAGGGGTAATGAAAAACTGTTTTTT. The variable domain in full, completed from reference TRBV2 and TRBJ1-4, reads EPEVTQTPSHQVTQMGQEVILRCVPISNHLYFYWYRQILGQKVEFLVSFYNNEISEKSEIFDDQFSVERPDGSNFTLKIRSTKLEDSAMYFCASTTLRGNEKLFFGSGTQLSVL.

V usage is TRBV7-3 and J usage is TRBJ2-2, with D tentatively TRBD2 (6 bases). Trimming took 2 bases from V and 7 from J, leaving 14 bases between them. The CDR3 has 15 amino acids. The germline V gene encodes CDR1 SGHTA and CDR2 FQGTGA. DNA for the CDR3: TGTGCCAGCAGCTTACCCGGGGGTTTGGGCGGGGAGCTGTTTTTT. This encodes CASSLPGGLGGELFF.

The chain couples TRBV6-5 to TRBJ2-2, with D tentatively TRBD1 (6 bases). V lost 9 bases and J 6 bases, leaving 17 bases between the germline ends. The CDR3 runs to 14 residues. Germline-derived CDR1 and CDR2 are MNHEY and SVGAGI. For the CDR3, the DNA is TGTGCCAGTGCTGGACAGCGTAGGGCCGGGGAGCTGTTTTTT. Encoded protein: CASAGQRRAGELFF.

The chain uses TRBV7-9 and TRBJ1-5; possible D gene TRBD1, 5 bases. V lost 6 bases and J lost 7, with 10 bases in between. The CDR3 runs 12 residues. In germline, CDR1 is SEHNR, CDR2 FQNEAQ (reference sequence). This CDR3 reads CASRFDSQPQHF. CDR3 DNA sequence: TGTGCCAGCAGATTCGACAGCCAGCCCCAGCATTTT.

The chain has TRBV5-4 and TRBJ1-1; 9 nucleotides line up with TRBD1. The CDR3 sequence is 14 residues long. The junction had 8 bases not matched to a gene; V was cut back by 4 bases and J by 7 bases. The germline gives CDR1 SGHNT, CDR2 YYREEE (reference sequence). The CDR3 spells CASSPGQGMDEAFF. CDR3 nucleotide sequence: TGTGCCAGCAGCCCTGGACAGGGGATGGATGAAGCTTTCTTT. The whole variable domain, filled in from reference TRBV5-4 and TRBJ1-1, reads ETGVTQSPTHLIKTRGQQVTLRCSSQSGHNTVSWYQQALGQGPQFIFQYYREEENGRGNFPPRFSGLQFPNYSSELNVNALELDDSALYLCASSPGQGMDEAFFGQGTRLTVV.

This clone occurred a few times. Here the CDR3 reads CASSDRADYGYTF. In DNA, the CDR3 is TGTGCCAGCTCAGACAGGGCCGACTATGGCTACACCTTC. V gene TRBV18 combines with J gene TRBJ1-2; 7 bases fit TRBD1. The CDR3 runs 13 residues. The trim removed 5 bases at V and 3 bases at J, leaving 3 bases unmatched. The germline CDR1 and CDR2 sequences are KGHSH and LQKENI.

Only one count was recorded for this clone. CDR3 nucleotides: TGTGCTAGTGGAAGGACTAGCCAAGAGACCCAGTACTTC. Translating gives CASGRTSQETQYF. The chain has TRBV12-5 and TRBJ2-5; TRBD2 aligns across 7 bases. The junction had 2 bases not matched to a gene; V was cut back by 6 bases and J by 1 base. The CDR3 has 13 amino acids. Germline V lookup: CDR1 LGHNT, CDR2 FRNRAP. Supplemented by reference TRBV12-5 and TRBJ2-5, the full variable domain reads DARVTQTPRHKVTEMGQEVTMRCQPILGHNTVFWYRQTMMQGLELLAYFRNRAPLDDSGMPKDRFSAEMPDATLATLKIQPSEPRDSAVYFCASGRTSQETQYFGPGTRLLVL.

The sample holds a few counts of this clone. The rearrangement joins TRBV19 to TRBJ1-5; weak D call: TRBD1 (6 bases). V lost 5 bases to trimming and J lost 6 bases, with 23 bases between them. Germline loops: CDR1 LNHDA, CDR2 SQIVND (reference sequence). The CDR3 is made up of 17 amino acids. The CDR3 DNA reads as TGTGCCAGTAGTGCTAACAGGGCGCAGGGCCTGGGTCAGCCCCAGCATTTT. Amino acid sequence: CASSANRAQGLGQPQHF.